This T cell receptor beta chain was captured in a study of T cells after yellow fever vaccination (dated by TCRdb to about 2019). In the study overall: The SMART-Seq v4 Ultra Low Input RNA kit was used to prepare libraries from fractions with low cell numbers. Bulk TCR alpha and beta repertoires were sequenced longitudinally to track T-cell clones before and after primary and booster YFV17D yellow fever vaccination. Two healthy male donors, one aged 18 to 30 and one aged 30 to 39 years, were included in the cohort. Blood samples were taken at several timepoints before and after primary and secondary immunization, and bulk PBMC replicates and cell subsets were isolated.

This sample's treatment or condition label indicates: live attenuated yellow fever vaccine strain. A standard Ficoll-Paque protocol was used to isolate PBMCs from peripheral blood. CD4 and CD8 T-cell fractions were isolated with Dynabeads CD4 and CD8 positive selection kits. TriZol was used to extract RNA from bulk PBMCs, CD4 and CD8 fractions, and dextramer-positive and dextramer-negative fractions. TCR cDNA was synthesized by 5'RACE template switching, through which a universal primer site and unique molecular identifiers were introduced. cDNA synthesis was primed from both the TCR alpha and TCR beta constant segments. Library amplification involved two PCR steps, and the second step added sample barcodes and sequencing adapters. Sequencing of libraries was done on Illumina HiSeq 2500 (2x100 bp) or NovaSeq (2x150 bp). On the authors' methods: MIGEC handled demultiplexing of reads and collapsing into UMI consensus sequences, while MiXCR performed V(D)J alignment. Vaccine-responding clonotypes were identified with edgeR using replicate PBMC samples, with FDR below 0.01 and a log2 fold change above 5 up to day 15 being required. CD4 or CD8 identity was assigned to each bulk clonotype according to whether the clonotype was present at higher abundance in the sequenced CD4 repertoire or the sequenced CD8 repertoire. TCRdb's own reprocessing of the public reads used fastp at Q25 and MiXCR and kept productive beta chains. Each CDR3 protein appears once, grouped with its most common genes and DNA. What appears here as the V and J calls and clone size reflects TCRdb's work, not the paper's. This sample has around 230,000 distinct CDR3 sequences in its table, and over 6.5% of those were observed once. The biggest ten clones account for roughly 1% of the sample.

From its cysteine to its phenylalanine, the CDR3 spans 13 amino acids. The entry retains the CDR3 DNA only, 39 bases that are in frame from base 1. For CDR1 and CDR2, the germline V gene (reference sequence) lists DFQATT and SNEGSKA. Here V drops 3 bases and J drops 2 bases, and the junction holds 2 bases not matched to any gene. This clonotype was counted between two and nine times. Its antigen is currently not known. Base-call qualities are not available, and no considerably larger clone is one nucleotide away. The paper as a whole reports these results and caveats: Compared with the primary T-cell response, the secondary T-cell response was faster but weaker, reaching its peak on day 5 rather than on day 15. Computational filtering was required because FACS-sorted repertoires could contain abundant contaminating clonotypes from the bulk population. After the booster, most clones that had expanded after primary vaccination were detected again (around 96% of CD4 and roughly nine tenths of CD8), suggesting broad maintenance of memory. Because only a couple of donors were included in the study, the extent to which the findings can be generalized is limited. A small share of clonotypes was detected in both CD4 and CD8 compartments, with the overlap likely arising from convergent recombination.

Sample: CD4+ T cells sorted from PBMCs, taken on the day of the yellow fever booster vaccination. The clonotype comes from a man aged 30 to 39 who received the YFV17D yellow fever vaccine. The chain couples TRBV20-1 to TRBJ2-3, with 7 bases aligning to TRBD2. The CDR3 here reads CSARAGATDTQYF. In nucleotides, the sequence is TGCAGTGCTAGGGCGGGAGCCACAGATACGCAGTATTTT.